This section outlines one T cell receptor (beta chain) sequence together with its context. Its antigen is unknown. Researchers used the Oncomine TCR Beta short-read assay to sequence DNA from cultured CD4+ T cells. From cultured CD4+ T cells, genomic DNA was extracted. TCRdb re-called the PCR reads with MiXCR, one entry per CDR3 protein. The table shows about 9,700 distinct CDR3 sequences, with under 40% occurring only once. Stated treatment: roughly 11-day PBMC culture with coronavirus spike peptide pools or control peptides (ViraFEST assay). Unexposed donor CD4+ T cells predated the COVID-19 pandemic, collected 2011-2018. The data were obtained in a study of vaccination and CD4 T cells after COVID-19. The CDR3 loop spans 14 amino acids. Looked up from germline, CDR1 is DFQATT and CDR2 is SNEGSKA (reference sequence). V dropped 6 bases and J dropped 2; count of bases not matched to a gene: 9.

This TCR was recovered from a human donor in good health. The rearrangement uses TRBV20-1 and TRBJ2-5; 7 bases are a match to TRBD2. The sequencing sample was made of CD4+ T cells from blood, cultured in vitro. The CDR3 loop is CSASPGTNQETQYF. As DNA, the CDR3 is TGCAGTGCGTCACCGGGGACTAATCAAGAGACCCAGTACTTC.